Each of the 22 T cell receptor beta chains below was sequenced from the same sample in a study of tumor-infiltrating lymphocytes in primary liver carcinoma. A constant-region primer primed TCR beta cDNA synthesis from roughly 520 ng of total RNA. Modified slightly, ARM-PCR produced TCR beta libraries over three nested multiplex PCR rounds. Forward primers for TRBV1-TRBV30 and a C-beta reverse primer served the first two PCR rounds, at about 11 cycles each. TCRdb re-called the multiplex PCR reads through MiXCR, storing one row per CDR3 protein. The repertoire holds a few hundred thousand distinct CDR3 sequences, roughly 60% seen once, with about a sixth in the top ten. RNA isolated from unsorted whole blood supplied the blood RNA, with germline DNA also extracted. The sequenced sample was peripheral blood. These receptors originate from a woman aged 25 to 39 with primary liver carcinoma and hepatitis B virus infection.

This rearrangement joins TRBV5-4 to TRBJ1-1; D ambiguous. This CDR3 has 13 residues. V lost 0 bases, J lost 0 bases, and 3 bases lay in between. In germline, CDR1 is SGHNT, CDR2 YYREEE (reference sequence). CDR3 protein: CASSLGVNTEAFF. The CDR3 DNA is TGTGCCAGCAGCTTGGGGGTGAACACTGAAGCTTTCTTT.

The gene calls are TRBV6-5 and TRBJ1-2; tentative D call: TRBD1 (6 bases). Germline V CDR1 and CDR2: MNHEY, SVGAGI. The germline V and J ends were trimmed by 5 bases and 0 bases, with 22 bases remaining between them. This CDR3 comprises 18 residues. CDR3 in amino acids: CASSETLGGPTSNYGYTF. CDR3 bases: TGTGCCAGCAGTGAGACCCTCGGGGGGCCCACCTCTAACTATGGCTACACCTTC.

This clonotype appeared a single time. The rearrangement links TRBV6-1 to TRBJ2-3; perhaps TRBD2 as D (7 bases). V was shortened by 6 bases and J by 4 bases, with 14 bases between the two germline ends. This CDR3 is built from 14 residues. Germline V gene sequence: CDR1 MNHNS, CDR2 SASEGT. The CDR3 spells CASRGGLIPDTQYF. The CDR3 bases are TGTGCCAGCAGAGGGGGACTAATCCCAGATACGCAGTATTTT.

In its sample, this clonotype was seen many times. This chain uses TRBV11-2 with TRBJ1-1, with a tentative D call TRBD1 (5 bases). This CDR3 region has 15 residues. V dropped 5 bases and J dropped 6 bases, with 19 bases sitting between them. Germline V CDR1 and CDR2: SGHAT, FQNNGV. CDR3 residues: CASSRRQGRIAEAFF. The CDR3 DNA reads TGTGCCAGCAGCCGGCGTCAGGGTAGGATTGCTGAAGCTTTCTTT.

Details on this clonotype: Germline is not matched at one junction end, which may reflect a read error. CDR3 sequence reads: CSVEAGQEPLNKQFF. The CDR3 bases are TGCAGCGTTGAAGCGGGACAGGAACCGCTCAATAAGCAGTTCTTC. This sequence joins TRBV29-1 and TRBJ2-1; 8 nucleotides match TRBD1. Germline loops: CDR1 SQVTM, CDR2 ANQGSEA. This CDR3 has 15 residues.

The J gene is TRBJ2-7, the V gene TRBV6-2 or TRBV6-3; no definite D call. Trimming shortened V by 0 bases and J by 2 bases, and 5 bases separated the two germline ends. This CDR3 region has 13 residues. Germline CDR1 and CDR2: MNHEY and SVGEGT. The CDR3 nucleotides read TGTGCCAGCAGTTACTCGCCCACCTACGAGCAGTACTTC. Translating it yields CASSYSPTYEQYF.

CDR3 sequence (DNA): TGTGCCAGCAGCCTAAGACAAGAGGAATACTTC. This encodes CASSLRQEEYF. V is TRBV5-4 and J is TRBJ2-7; D gene unclear. CDR3 length: 11 amino acids. The V gene's germline CDR1 is SGHNT and CDR2 YYREEE (reference sequence). Deletions cut 4 bases from V and 13 bases from J, with 15 bases between.

This chain connects TRBV7-9 to TRBJ1-1; TRBD1 agrees at 7 bases. J lost 5 bases, V lost 5 bases, and 5 bases had no gene match. Germline values: CDR1 SEHNR, CDR2 FQNEAQ (reference sequence). The CDR3 has 13 amino acids. The CDR3 loop reads CASSQIQGTEAFF. CDR3 coding DNA: TGTGCCAGCAGCCAAATACAGGGGACTGAAGCTTTCTTT.

This clonotype was counted ten times or more. The chain employs TRBV6-2 or TRBV6-3 and TRBJ2-7; no firm D call. V lost 5 bases and J 2 bases, leaving 7 bases between the germline ends. Germline-derived CDR1 and CDR2 are MNHEY and SVGEGT. This CDR3 is 12 amino acids long. The CDR3 reads CASSSRAYEQYF. The CDR3 nucleotides read TGTGCCAGCAGTAGCAGAGCCTACGAGCAGTACTTC.

For the CDR3, the DNA is TGTGCCAGCAGCCAAGGGCCAGGCAATCAGCCCCAGCATTTT. The encoded protein is CASSQGPGNQPQHF. V and J are TRBV12-3 or TRBV12-4 and TRBJ1-5; no definite D call. V lost 6 bases and J lost 2, with 11 bases in between. The CDR3 sequence is 14 residues long.

A few counts support this clonotype. The chain uses TRBV7-8 and TRBJ2-2; 10 bases fit TRBD2. The germline V gene has CDR1 SGHVS and CDR2 FQNEAQ. J was trimmed by 7 bases and V by 5 bases; bases with no gene match: 10. The CDR3 extends over 16 amino acids. The CDR3 nucleotides are TGTGCCAGCAGCCCCCAGCGGGAGGGCCGTGTCGGGGAGCTGTTTTTT. Translation: CASSPQREGRVGELFF.

The chain has TRBV14 and TRBJ2-1; D is unclear. CDR3 length: 15 amino acids. Germline lookup yields CDR1 SGHDN and CDR2 FVKESK. V was cut by 2 bases and J by 5 bases, with 13 bases left in between. The CDR3: CASSQWSTGNNEQFF. The CDR3 nucleotides read TGTGCCAGCAGCCAATGGTCCACCGGTAACAATGAGCAGTTCTTC.

This clonotype was picked up one time. This could be a read error, since a much larger clone is one nucleotide away. The chain joins TRBV4-2 to TRBJ1-4, with a possible D match to TRBD1 (6 bases). The CDR3 spans 18 residues. Looked up from germline, CDR1 is LGHNA and CDR2 is YNFKEQ. The CDR3 nucleotides read TGTGCCAGCAGCCCATGGGCCCGATCGGGGGCAACTAGTGAAAAACTGTTTTTT. The encoded protein is CASSPWARSGATSEKLFF.

The V gene is TRBV12-3 or TRBV12-4, the J gene TRBJ2-4; D might be TRBD2 (6 bases). The CDR3 is made up of 18 amino acids. Trimming cost V 6 bases and J 2 bases, with 23 bases left between them. The CDR3 sequence: CASSHDAGGLGTKNIQYF. The CDR3 nucleotides are TGTGCCAGCAGCCACGATGCCGGGGGACTCGGAACCAAAAACATTCAGTACTTC.

As regards this clonotype: An end of the junction does not agree with germline; a read error may underlie this. The CDR3: CACSLNLGENYNEQFF. The CDR3 DNA reads TGCGCCTGCAGCTTAAATCTGGGTGAGAATTACAATGAGCAGTTCTTC. V usage is TRBV11-3 and J usage is TRBJ2-1; D ambiguous. CDR1 is SGHNT and CDR2 is YENEEA in the germline V gene. This CDR3 has 16 amino acids.

This clonotype was picked up a small number of times. A junction end diverges from the germline sequence, so it may reflect a read error. The chain couples TRBV5-6 to TRBJ1-1, with D possibly being TRBD1 (5 bases). Germline CDR1 reads SGHDT; CDR2 reads YYEEEE. The CDR3 runs to 15 residues. The CDR3 sequence is CASSFQGFGGTEAFF. The CDR3 region has the DNA TGTGCCAGCAGCTTCCAGGGATTCGGAGGTACTGAAGCTTTTTTT.

For this clonotype: A much more abundant neighbour one base away suggests this may be a read error. In nucleotides, the CDR3 is TGCAGCGTACGCGGGAGCGTTAACTCCTACGAGCAGTACTTC. Translation gives CSVRGSVNSYEQYF. The V call is TRBV29-1, the J call TRBJ2-7; TRBD2 aligns across 7 bases. The V segment lost 6 bases and the J segment 0 bases; nucleotides outside the gene matches: 8. The length of the CDR3 is 14 residues. Germline-derived CDR1 and CDR2 are SQVTM and ANQGSEA.

This clonotype was counted a few times. This chain links TRBV7-8 with TRBJ1-6; no clear D. The CDR3 covers 16 residues. CDR1 is SGHVS and CDR2 is FQNEAQ in the germline V gene. The V end was cut by 3 bases, the J end by 0 bases, with 9 bases between. Here the CDR3 DNA reads TGTGCCAGCAGCTTCGACAAGAGCTCCTATAATTCACCCCTCCACTTT. It encodes CASSFDKSSYNSPLHF.

This clonotype was found many times. This sequence joins TRBV12-3 or TRBV12-4 and TRBJ2-2; a possible D gene is TRBD1 (6 bases). V lost 4 bases to trimming and J lost 4 bases, with 10 bases between them. The CDR3 extends over 14 amino acids. CDR3 residues: CASSSRGGTGELFF. Written as DNA, the CDR3 is TGTGCCAGCAGTTCTAGAGGGGGCACCGGGGAGCTGTTTTTT.

This clonotype was observed a few times. The chain is built from TRBV24-1 and TRBJ1-1; 7 nucleotides agree with TRBD1. Trimming took 3 bases from V and 6 from J; bases not matched to a gene: 9. Germline CDR1 KGHDR, CDR2 SFDVKD. The CDR3 covers 15 residues. The CDR3 DNA sequence: TGTGCCACCAGTGATGGACAAAACAGGGGCGCTGAAGCTTTCTTT. Protein product: CATSDGQNRGAEAFF.

Note on this clonotype: Without the conserved terminal phenylalanine or tryptophan, this CDR3 likely stems from a read error. The chain uses TRBV5-4 and TRBJ2-7; 9 bases are shared with TRBD1. The V gene's germline CDR1 is SGHNT and CDR2 YYREEE (reference sequence). This CDR3 is 15 amino acids long. V was pared by 5 bases and J by 4 bases, with 10 bases of the junction left unmatched. As DNA, the CDR3 is TGTGCCAGCAGTTTTTCGACAGGGGGAGGATACGAGCAGTACTTG. It is translated as CASSFSTGGGYEQYL.

This clonotype was counted many times. The J gene is TRBJ2-7, the V gene TRBV6-1, with D unresolved. CDR3 length equals 12 residues. The V end lost 2 bases, the J end lost 3 bases, and 5 bases lay between the germline ends. The germline V gene encodes CDR1 MNHNS and CDR2 SASEGT. The CDR3 DNA reads TGTGCCAGCAGTGAACTAAACTACGAGCAGTACTTC. Translating gives CASSELNYEQYF.